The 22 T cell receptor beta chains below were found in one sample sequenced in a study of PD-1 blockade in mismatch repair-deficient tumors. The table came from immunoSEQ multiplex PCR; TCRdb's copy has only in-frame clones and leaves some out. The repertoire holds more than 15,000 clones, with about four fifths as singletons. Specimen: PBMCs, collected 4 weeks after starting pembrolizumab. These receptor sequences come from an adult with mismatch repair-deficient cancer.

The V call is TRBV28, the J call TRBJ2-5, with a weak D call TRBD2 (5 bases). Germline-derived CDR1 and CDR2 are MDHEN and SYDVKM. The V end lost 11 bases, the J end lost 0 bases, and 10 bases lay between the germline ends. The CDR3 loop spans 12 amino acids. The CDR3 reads CAVSGYQETQYF. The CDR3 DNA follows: TGTGCCGTAAGCGGATACCAAGAGACCCAGTACTTC.

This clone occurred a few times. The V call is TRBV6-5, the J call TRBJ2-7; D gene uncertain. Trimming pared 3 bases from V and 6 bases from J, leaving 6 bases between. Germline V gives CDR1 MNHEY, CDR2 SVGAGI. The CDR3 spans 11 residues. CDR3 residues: CASSYGVEQYF. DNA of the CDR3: TGTGCCAGCAGTTATGGAGTCGAGCAGTACTTC.

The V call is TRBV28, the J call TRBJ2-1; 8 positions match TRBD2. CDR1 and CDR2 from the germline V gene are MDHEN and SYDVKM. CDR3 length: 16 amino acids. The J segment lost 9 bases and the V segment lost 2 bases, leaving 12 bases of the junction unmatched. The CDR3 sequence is CASSLKPGGPKAEQFF. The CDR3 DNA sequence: TGTGCCAGCAGTTTAAAGCCGGGAGGGCCCAAGGCTGAGCAGTTCTTC.

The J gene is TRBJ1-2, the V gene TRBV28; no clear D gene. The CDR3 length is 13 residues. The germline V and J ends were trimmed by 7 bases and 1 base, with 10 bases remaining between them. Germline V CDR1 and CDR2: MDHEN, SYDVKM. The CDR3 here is CASIDFGNYGYTF. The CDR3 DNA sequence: TGTGCCAGCATAGATTTCGGTAACTATGGCTACACCTTC.

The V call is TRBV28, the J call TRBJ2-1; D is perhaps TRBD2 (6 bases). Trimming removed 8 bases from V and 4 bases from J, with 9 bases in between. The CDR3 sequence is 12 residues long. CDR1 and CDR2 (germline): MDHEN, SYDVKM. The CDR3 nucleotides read TGTGCCAGCGGCGGGAATTACAATGAGCAGTTCTTC. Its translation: CASGGNYNEQFF.

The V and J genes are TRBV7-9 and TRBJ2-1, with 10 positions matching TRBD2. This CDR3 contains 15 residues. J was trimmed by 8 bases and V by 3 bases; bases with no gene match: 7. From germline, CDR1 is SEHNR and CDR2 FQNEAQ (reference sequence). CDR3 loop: CASSFSSGSLHEQFF. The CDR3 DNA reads TGTGCCAGCAGCTTTTCTAGCGGGAGTCTCCATGAGCAGTTCTTC.

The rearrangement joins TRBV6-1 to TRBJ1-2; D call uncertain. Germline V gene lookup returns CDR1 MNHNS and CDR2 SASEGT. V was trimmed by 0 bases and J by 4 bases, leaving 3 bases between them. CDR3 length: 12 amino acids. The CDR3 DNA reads TGTGCCAGCAGTGAAGCGAGCTATGGCTACACCTTC. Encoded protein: CASSEASYGYTF.

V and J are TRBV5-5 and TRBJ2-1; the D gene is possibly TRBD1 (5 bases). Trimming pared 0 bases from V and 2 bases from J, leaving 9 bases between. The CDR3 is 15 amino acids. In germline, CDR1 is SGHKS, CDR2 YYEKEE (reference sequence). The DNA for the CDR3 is TGTGCCAGCAGCTTGGCCAGGGTGACCTACAATGAGCAGTTCTTC. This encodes CASSLARVTYNEQFF.

The CDR3 nucleotides are TGTGCCAGCATCGAGACAGGGTCACCCCTCCACTTT. Translation: CASIETGSPLHF. V gene TRBV28 combines with J gene TRBJ1-6; 7 positions match TRBD1. This CDR3 has 12 residues. Germline V gives CDR1 MDHEN, CDR2 SYDVKM. V shed 7 bases, J shed 10 bases, and the junction held 4 bases outside the gene matches.

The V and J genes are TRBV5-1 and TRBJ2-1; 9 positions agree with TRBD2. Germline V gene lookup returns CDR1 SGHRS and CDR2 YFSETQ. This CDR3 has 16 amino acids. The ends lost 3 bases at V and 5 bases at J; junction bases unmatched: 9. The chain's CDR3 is CASSSDTLAGNNEQFF. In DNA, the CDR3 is TGCGCCAGCAGCTCAGATACACTAGCGGGCAACAATGAGCAGTTCTTC.

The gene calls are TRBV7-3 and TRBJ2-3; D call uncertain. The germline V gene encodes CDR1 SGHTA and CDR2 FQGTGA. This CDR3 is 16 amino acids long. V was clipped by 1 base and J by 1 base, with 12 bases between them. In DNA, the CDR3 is TGTGCCAGCAGCTTAAATGCGGCTATCGGCACAGATACGCAGTATTTT. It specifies CASSLNAAIGTDTQYF.

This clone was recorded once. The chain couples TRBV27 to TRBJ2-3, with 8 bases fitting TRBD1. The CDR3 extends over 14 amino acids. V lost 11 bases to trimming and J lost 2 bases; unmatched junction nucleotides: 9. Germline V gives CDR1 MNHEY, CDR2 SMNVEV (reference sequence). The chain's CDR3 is CACRTGTITDTQYF. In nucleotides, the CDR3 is TGTGCCTGCCGGACAGGGACGATCACAGATACGCAGTATTTT.

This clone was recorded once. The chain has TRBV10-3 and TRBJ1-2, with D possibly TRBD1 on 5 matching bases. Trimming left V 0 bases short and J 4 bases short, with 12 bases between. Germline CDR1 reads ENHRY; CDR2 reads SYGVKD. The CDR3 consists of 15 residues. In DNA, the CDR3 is TGTGCCATCAGTGAGTCTGGCAGGACACGCTATGGCTACACCTTC. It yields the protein CAISESGRTRYGYTF.

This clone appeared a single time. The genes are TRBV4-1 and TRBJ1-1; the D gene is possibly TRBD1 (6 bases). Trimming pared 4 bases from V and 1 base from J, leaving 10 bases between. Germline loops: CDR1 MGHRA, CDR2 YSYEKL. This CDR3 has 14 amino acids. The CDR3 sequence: CASSRQARNTEAFF. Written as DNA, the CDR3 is TGCGCCAGCAGCCGACAGGCCAGGAACACTGAAGCTTTCTTT.

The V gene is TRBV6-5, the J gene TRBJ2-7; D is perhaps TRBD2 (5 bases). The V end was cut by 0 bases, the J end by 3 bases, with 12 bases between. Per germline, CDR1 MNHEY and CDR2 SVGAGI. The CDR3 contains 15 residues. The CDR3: CASSYSRTDYYEQYF. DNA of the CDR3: TGTGCCAGCAGTTACTCTCGGACCGACTACTACGAGCAGTACTTC.

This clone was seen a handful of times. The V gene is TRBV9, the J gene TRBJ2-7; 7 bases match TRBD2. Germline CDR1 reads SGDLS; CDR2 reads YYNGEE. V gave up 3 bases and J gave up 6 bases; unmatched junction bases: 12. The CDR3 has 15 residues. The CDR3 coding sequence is TGTGCCAGCAGCGCGGGACTAACGAGAAGTGCCGAGCAGTACTTC. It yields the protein CASSAGLTRSAEQYF.

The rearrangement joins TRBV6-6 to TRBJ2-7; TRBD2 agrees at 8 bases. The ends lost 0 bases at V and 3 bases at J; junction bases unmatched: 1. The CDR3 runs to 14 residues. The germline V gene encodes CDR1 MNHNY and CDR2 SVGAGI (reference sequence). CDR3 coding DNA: TGTGCCAGCAGTTACTCCGGGACTAGCTACGAGCAGTACTTC. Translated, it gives CASSYSGTSYEQYF.

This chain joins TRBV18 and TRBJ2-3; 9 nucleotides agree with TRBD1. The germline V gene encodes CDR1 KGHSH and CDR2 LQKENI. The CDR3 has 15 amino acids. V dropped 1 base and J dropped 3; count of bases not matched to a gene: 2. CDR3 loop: CASSPRQGETDTQYF. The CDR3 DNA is TGTGCCAGCTCACCACGACAGGGGGAGACAGATACGCAGTATTTT.

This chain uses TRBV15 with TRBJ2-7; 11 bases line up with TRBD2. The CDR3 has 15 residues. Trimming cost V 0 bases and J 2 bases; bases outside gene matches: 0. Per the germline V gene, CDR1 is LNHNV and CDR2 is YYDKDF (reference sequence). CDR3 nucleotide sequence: TGTGCCACCAGCAGAGAGACTAGCGGGGCCTACGAGCAGTACTTC. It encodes CATSRETSGAYEQYF.

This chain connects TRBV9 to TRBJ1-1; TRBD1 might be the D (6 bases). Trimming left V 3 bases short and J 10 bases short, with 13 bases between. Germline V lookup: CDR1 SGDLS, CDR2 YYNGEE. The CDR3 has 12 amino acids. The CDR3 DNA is TGTGCCAGCAGCGCCGAAAGGGGGGGAGCTTTCTTT. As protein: CASSAERGGAFF.

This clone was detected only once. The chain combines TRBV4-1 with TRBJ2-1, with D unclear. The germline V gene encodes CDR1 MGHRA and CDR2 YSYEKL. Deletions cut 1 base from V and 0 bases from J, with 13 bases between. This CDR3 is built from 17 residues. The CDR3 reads CASSQGRSASSYNEQFF. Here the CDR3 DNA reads TGCGCCAGCAGCCAAGGGCGGAGCGCAAGCTCCTACAATGAGCAGTTCTTC.

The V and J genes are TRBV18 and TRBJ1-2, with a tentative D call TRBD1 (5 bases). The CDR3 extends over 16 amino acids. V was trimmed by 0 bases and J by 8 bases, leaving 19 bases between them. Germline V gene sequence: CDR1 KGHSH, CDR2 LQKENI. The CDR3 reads CASSPPVWEGRRGYTF. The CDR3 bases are TGTGCCAGCTCACCACCGGTATGGGAGGGGCGTCGAGGCTACACCTTC.